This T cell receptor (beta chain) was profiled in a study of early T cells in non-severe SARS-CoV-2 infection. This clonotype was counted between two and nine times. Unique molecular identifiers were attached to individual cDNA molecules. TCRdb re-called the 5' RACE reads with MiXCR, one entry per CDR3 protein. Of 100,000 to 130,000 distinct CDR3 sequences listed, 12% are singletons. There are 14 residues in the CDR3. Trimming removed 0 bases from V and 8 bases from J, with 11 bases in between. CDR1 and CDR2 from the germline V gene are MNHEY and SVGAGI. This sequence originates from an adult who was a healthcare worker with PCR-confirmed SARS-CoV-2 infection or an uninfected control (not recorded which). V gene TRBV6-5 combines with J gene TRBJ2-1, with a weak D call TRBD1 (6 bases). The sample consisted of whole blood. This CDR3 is CASSYSGAGDEQFF. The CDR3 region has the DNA TGTGCCAGCAGTTACTCGGGGGCCGGGGATGAGCAGTTCTTC.